A single sample is the source of the 23 T cell receptor beta chains below, sequenced in a study of blood T cell repertoires in COVID-19. The assay was immunoSEQ multiplex PCR, and TCRdb's table has in-frame clones only and misses some. Found here are 45,000 to 50,000 clones, 77% of them singletons; the top ten hold about 20%. The sample consisted of peripheral blood. The receptor source for this set is a human donor with active or convalescent COVID-19. The donor label of this sample is uncertain.

The J gene is TRBJ2-3, the V gene TRBV4-2; 8 nucleotides agree with TRBD2. The CDR3 has 15 amino acids. Trimming cost V 4 bases and J 7 bases; bases outside gene matches: 10. From germline, CDR1 is LGHNA and CDR2 YNFKEQ. CDR3 amino acids: CASSPPGLVRNTQYF. CDR3 nucleotides: TGTGCCAGCAGCCCCCCGGGACTAGTACGAAATACGCAGTATTTT.

This chain uses TRBV28 with TRBJ1-2, with 7 bases lining up with TRBD1. Germline V gives CDR1 MDHEN, CDR2 SYDVKM. V lost 7 bases to trimming and J lost 4 bases; unmatched junction nucleotides: 9. The CDR3 runs to 14 residues. CDR3 region: CASKDPGQSYGYTF. The CDR3 DNA reads TGTGCCAGCAAAGATCCGGGACAGAGCTATGGCTACACCTTC.

This clone was found a few times. V gene TRBV5-1 combines with J gene TRBJ2-7; 8 nucleotides align to TRBD2. The CDR3 is 15 residues long. Germline V lookup: CDR1 SGHRS, CDR2 YFSETQ. Trimming cost V 0 bases and J 2 bases; bases outside gene matches: 4. This CDR3 is CASSLEREGPYEQYF. CDR3 in DNA: TGCGCCAGCAGCTTGGAACGGGAGGGTCCCTACGAGCAGTACTTC.

The J gene is TRBJ1-2, the V gene TRBV7-2, with 7 bases fitting TRBD1. With V trimmed by 7 bases and J by 6 bases, 11 bases remained unmatched. Germline V gives CDR1 SGHTA, CDR2 FQGNSA. The CDR3 is 14 amino acids. The CDR3 nucleotides read TGTGCCAGCAAACTAACGACAGGGCCTGATGGCTACACCTTC. Protein: CASKLTTGPDGYTF.

There are a few counts of this clone. The J gene is TRBJ1-3, the V gene TRBV9, with a tentative D call TRBD1 (5 bases). Germline CDR1 reads SGDLS; CDR2 reads YYNGEE. Trimming cost V 0 bases and J 8 bases, with 18 bases left between them. The CDR3 runs to 16 residues. CDR3 loop: CASSVDGSGTGDTIYF. Written as DNA, the CDR3 is TGTGCCAGCAGCGTAGATGGTAGTGGGACGGGGGACACCATATATTTT.

The chain recombines TRBV6-5 with TRBJ2-7, with TRBD1 matching over 9 bases. This CDR3 spans 14 amino acids. CDR1 is MNHEY, CDR2 SVGAGI, per germline. V was clipped by 7 bases and J by 3 bases; unmatched bases: 7. For the CDR3, the DNA is TGTGCCAGCACCCGACAGGGGGGAGGCTACGAGCAGTACTTC. Translated, it gives CASTRQGGGYEQYF.

This clone has only one observation. One end of the junction fails to match germline, which may point to a read error. The CDR3 sequence: CASSLGGGALIF. The CDR3 DNA follows: TGTGCCAGCAGTTTAGGTGGGGGGGCGCTTATCTTC. The chain recombines TRBV27 with TRBJ2-1; D possibly corresponds to TRBD2 (7 bases). Germline CDR1 is MNHEY and CDR2 is SMNVEV (reference sequence). The CDR3 is 12 amino acids.

V is TRBV6-2 or TRBV6-3 and J is TRBJ1-2; 8 positions match TRBD1. The trim removed 2 bases at V and 7 bases at J, leaving 6 bases unmatched. Per germline, CDR1 MNHEY and CDR2 SVGEGT. The CDR3 is 14 residues long. The CDR3 bases are TGTGCCAGCAGTTACGCAGACAGGGGAGGTGGCTACACCTTC. Protein product: CASSYADRGGGYTF.

The chain uses TRBV19 and TRBJ2-3, with TRBD1 identical over 7 bases. V trimming: 5 bases; J trimming: 2 bases; junction bases outside the gene matches: 7. Germline V gives CDR1 LNHDA, CDR2 SQIVND (reference sequence). CDR3 length: 15 residues. In nucleotides, the CDR3 is TGTGCCAGTAGTCCGAGGGGGCGGATCACAGATACGCAGTATTTT. Residues: CASSPRGRITDTQYF.

The chain has TRBV5-6 and TRBJ2-3, with 8 bases aligning to TRBD2. The CDR3 consists of 15 residues. The junction had 6 bases not matched to a gene; V was cut back by 3 bases and J by 3 bases. CDR1 and CDR2 (germline): SGHDT, YYEEEE. CDR3 sequence: CASSSPQRETDTQYF. DNA for the CDR3: TGTGCCAGCAGCTCCCCCCAGCGGGAGACAGATACGCAGTATTTT.

This clone was seen a handful of times. The rearrangement uses TRBV24-1 and TRBJ1-4; D is ambiguous. Per germline, CDR1 KGHDR and CDR2 SFDVKD. The CDR3 runs 14 residues. V was shortened by 5 bases and J by 4 bases, with 10 bases between the two germline ends. As DNA, the CDR3 is TGTGCCACCAGTGGCGTGGCGGATAATGAAAAACTGTTTTTT. It specifies CATSGVADNEKLFF.

The sample holds one count of this clone. The final CDR3 position lacks the conserved phenylalanine or tryptophan, pointing to a likely read error. The DNA is omitted, as the CDR3 cannot be located on it reliably, and the CDR3 follows TCRdb's listing. The chain uses TRBV7-9 and TRBJ2-7; TRBD2 reflects the table's D call only, with no check against the DNA. Germline values: CDR1 SEHNR, CDR2 FQNEAQ (reference sequence). The CDR3 is made up of 13 amino acids, end residues included. The CDR3 protein is CASSPVTSGSPYL.

This chain joins TRBV11-3 and TRBJ2-7; 8 nucleotides agree with TRBD2. This CDR3 is built from 14 residues. Germline V gives CDR1 SGHNT, CDR2 YENEEA. The J segment lost 3 bases and the V segment lost 3 bases, leaving 4 bases of the junction unmatched. This CDR3 is CASSFGLAIYEQYF. The CDR3 DNA reads TGTGCCAGCAGCTTCGGACTAGCTATCTACGAGCAGTACTTC.

The chain is built from TRBV9 and TRBJ2-2; weak D call: TRBD1 (6 bases). The length of the CDR3 is 15 residues. V lost 3 bases to trimming and J lost 5 bases, with 14 bases between them. Germline V gene lookup returns CDR1 SGDLS and CDR2 YYNGEE. The CDR3 loop is CASSAREGTTGELFF. DNA for the CDR3: TGTGCCAGCAGCGCCAGAGAGGGGACAACCGGGGAGCTGTTTTTT.

The V gene is TRBV28, the J gene TRBJ1-6; 7 bases are a match to TRBD1. CDR1 and CDR2 (germline): MDHEN, SYDVKM. J gave up 0 bases and V 5 bases, and 4 bases lay outside the gene matches. The CDR3 runs to 16 residues. The CDR3 region has the DNA TGTGCCAGCAGTCCCAGGACAGGCTCCTATAATTCACCCCTCCACTTT. Its translation: CASSPRTGSYNSPLHF.

The gene calls are TRBV4-1 and TRBJ1-4; D not resolved. Germline values: CDR1 MGHRA, CDR2 YSYEKL. CDR3 length: 17 residues. Between the trimmed V and J ends, which lost 4 bases and 0 bases, there was a span of 15 bases. CDR3 region: CASSPHGIRSTNEKLFF. The CDR3 coding sequence is TGCGCCAGCAGCCCCCACGGGATCAGGTCAACTAATGAAAAACTGTTTTTT.

The chain recombines TRBV18 with TRBJ2-7, with 7 bases fitting TRBD1. CDR3 length equals 15 residues. CDR1 and CDR2 from the germline V gene are KGHSH and LQKENI. Unmatched junction bases numbered 8, after V lost 3 bases and J lost 3 bases. In nucleotides, the CDR3 is TGTGCCAGCTCACCCGAGACAGGGTCGGTCTACGAGCAGTACTTC. As protein: CASSPETGSVYEQYF.

The rearrangement links TRBV27 to TRBJ1-2; 9 bases are a match to TRBD1. J lost 6 bases, V lost 4 bases, and 12 bases had no gene match. Looked up from germline, CDR1 is MNHEY and CDR2 is SMNVEV (reference sequence). This CDR3 region has 16 residues. The CDR3 sequence: CASSSYLTGGLNGYTF. In DNA form, the CDR3 reads TGTGCCAGCAGTTCGTACTTAACAGGGGGCTTGAATGGCTACACCTTC.

The chain joins TRBV11-2 to TRBJ2-2; the D gene is possibly TRBD2 (6 bases). This CDR3 region has 15 residues. The germline V and J ends were trimmed by 4 bases and 3 bases, with 12 bases remaining between them. Germline loops: CDR1 SGHAT, CDR2 FQNNGV. The CDR3 loop reads CASSSGSGYTGELFF. The CDR3 DNA follows: TGTGCCAGCAGCTCCGGGAGCGGGTACACCGGGGAGCTGTTTTTT.

The chain's CDR3 is CASSHGTSEQYF. As DNA, the CDR3 is TGTGCCAGCAGCCACGGGACTAGCGAGCAGTACTTC. This chain connects TRBV6-5 to TRBJ2-7, with 8 bases aligning to TRBD2. CDR1 is MNHEY, CDR2 SVGAGI, per germline. This CDR3 has 12 residues. Trimming cost V 6 bases and J 6 bases; bases outside gene matches: 4.

The genes are TRBV2 and TRBJ2-2; perhaps TRBD2 as D (5 bases). CDR1 and CDR2 (germline): SNHLY, FYNNEI. This CDR3 contains 15 residues. Trimming removed 8 bases from V and 0 bases from J, with 13 bases in between. As DNA, the CDR3 is TGTGCCAGCTATCCAAGGACTCCGAACACCGGGGAGCTGTTTTTT. This codes for CASYPRTPNTGELFF.

This chain links TRBV19 with TRBJ2-7; 7 bases are shared with TRBD2. The germline CDR1 and CDR2 sequences are LNHDA and SQIVND (reference sequence). V lost 1 base, J lost 3 bases, and 3 bases stayed unmatched. The CDR3 spans 14 residues. The CDR3 coding sequence is TGTGCCAGTAGTATAGTCGGACTAGTCTACGAGCAGTACTTC. Amino acid sequence: CASSIVGLVYEQYF.

The chain recombines TRBV2 with TRBJ1-5; D remains ambiguous. This CDR3 region has 14 residues. The germline CDR1 and CDR2 sequences are SNHLY and FYNNEI. Trimming pared 6 bases from V and 5 bases from J, leaving 14 bases between. Here the CDR3 DNA reads TGTGCCAGCAGGGAAAATGGAGGGTATCAGCCCCAGCATTTT. Protein sequence: CASRENGGYQPQHF.